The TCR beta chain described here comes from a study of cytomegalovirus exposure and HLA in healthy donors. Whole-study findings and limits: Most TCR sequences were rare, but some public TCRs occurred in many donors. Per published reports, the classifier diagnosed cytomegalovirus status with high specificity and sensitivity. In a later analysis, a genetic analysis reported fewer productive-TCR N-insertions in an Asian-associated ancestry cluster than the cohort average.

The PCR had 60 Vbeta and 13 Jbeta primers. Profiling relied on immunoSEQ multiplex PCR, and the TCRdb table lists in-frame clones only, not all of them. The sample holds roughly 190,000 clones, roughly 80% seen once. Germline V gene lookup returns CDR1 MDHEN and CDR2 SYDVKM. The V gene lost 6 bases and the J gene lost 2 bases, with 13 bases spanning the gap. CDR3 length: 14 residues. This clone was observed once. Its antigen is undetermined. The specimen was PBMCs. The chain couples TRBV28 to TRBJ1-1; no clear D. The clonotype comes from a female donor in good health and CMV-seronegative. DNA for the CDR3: TGTGCCAGCAGGGCCCGAATGTACAACACTGAAGCTTTCTTT. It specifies CASRARMYNTEAFF.